This entry features one T cell receptor (beta chain) sequence. At one end, the junction sequence differs from germline, possibly due to a read error. The CDR3 has 12 residues. Germline V lookup: CDR1 SEHNR, CDR2 FQNEAQ (reference sequence). These data come from a study of T cell responses to AZD1222 COVID-19 vaccine. The method was immunoSEQ multiplex PCR; TCRdb's version includes in-frame clones alone and lacks a portion of them. The sample includes about 130,000 clones, 89% of them seen just once. The genes are TRBV7-9 and TRBJ1-4; the D is unclear. This specimen consisted of peripheral blood, obtained 28 days after the second AZD1222 dose. This clonotype originated in an adult who received the AZD1222 COVID-19 vaccine. The CDR3 nucleotides are TGTGCCAGCAGCTCCCCCTCTGAAAGACTGTTTTTT. This translates into CASSSPSERLFF. The full variable domain, completed using reference TRBV7-9 and TRBJ1-4, is DTGVSQNPRHKITKRGQNVTFRCDPISEHNRLYWYRQTLGQGPEFLTYFQNEAQLEKSRLLSDRFSAERPKGSFSTLEIQRTEQGDSAMYLCASSSPSERLFFGSGTQLSVL.